This is a list of T cell receptor beta chains from one sample in a study of blood T cell repertoires in COVID-19. Data came from immunoSEQ multiplex PCR; TCRdb stores just in-frame clones and leaves some out. The table records hundreds of thousands of clones, approximately 85% of them present only once. The sequenced material came from peripheral blood. These receptor sequences come from a man aged 45-60 years with COVID-19, enrolled during active disease. Both conserved end residues are part of each CDR3. Fields, in order: V gene, J gene, D gene, clone size, CDR3 protein, CDR3 DNA. D genes are given only for firm matches. Some rows have no size entry. The others give once, few or many, or a class for an expanded clone.

V: TRBV7-9
J: TRBJ2-3
D: TRBD2
size: .
CDR3: CASSRGLAGGPSTDTQYF
DNA: TGTGCCAGCAGTAGAGGACTAGCGGGGGGCCCAAGCACAGATACGCAGTATTTT

V: TRBV2
J: TRBJ1-3
D: TRBD1
size: .
CDR3: CAKGGTGGSGNTIYF
DNA: TGTGCCAAGGGCGGTACAGGGGGCTCCGGAAACACCATATATTTT

V: TRBV9
J: TRBJ1-2
D: .
size: once
CDR3: CASSVYGGRNEGYTF
DNA: TGTGCCAGCAGCGTATACGGGGGAAGGAACGAAGGCTACACCTTC

V: TRBV28
J: TRBJ1-5
D: TRBD1
size: few
CDR3: CAGTGNNQPQHF
DNA: TGTGCCGGGACAGGGAACAATCAGCCCCAGCATTTT

V: TRBV2
J: TRBJ2-7
D: TRBD1
size: .
CDR3: CASSRDRDYEQYF
DNA: TGTGCCAGCAGTCGGGACAGAGACTACGAGCAGTACTTC

V: TRBV5-4
J: TRBJ1-6
D: TRBD1
size: .
CDR3: CASSPPGTANSPLHF
DNA: TGTGCCAGCAGCCCCCCCGGGACAGCCAATTCACCCCTCCACTTT

V: TRBV11-3
J: TRBJ1-3
D: .
size: .
CDR3: CASSLGSHSGNTIYF
DNA: TGTGCCAGCAGCTTAGGTAGCCACTCTGGAAACACCATATATTTT

V: TRBV7-8
J: TRBJ2-3
D: .
size: .
CDR3: CASTTGGGASTDTQYF
DNA: TGTGCCAGCACCACAGGAGGGGGGGCGAGCACAGATACGCAGTATTTT

V: TRBV5-1
J: TRBJ2-5
D: .
size: .
CDR3: CASSWTRDIQETQYF
DNA: TGCGCCAGCAGCTGGACCCGGGACATACAAGAGACCCAGTACTTC

V: TRBV4-1
J: TRBJ1-2
D: .
size: .
CDR3: CASSQVGGNYGYTF
DNA: TGCGCCAGCAGCCAAGTGGGGGGTAACTATGGCTACACCTTC

V: TRBV9
J: TRBJ2-5
D: .
size: .
CDR3: CASSPGVAGETQYF
DNA: TGTGCCAGCAGCCCAGGAGTTGCGGGGGAGACCCAGTACTTC

V: TRBV5-1
J: TRBJ1-1
D: TRBD1
size: once
CDR3: CASSTGQGYTEAFF
DNA: TGCGCCAGCAGCACGGGACAGGGGTACACTGAAGCTTTCTTT

V: TRBV27
J: TRBJ1-5
D: .
size: .
CDR3: CASSFRGGFQNQPQHF
DNA: TGTGCCAGCAGTTTCCGCGGGGGATTTCAGAATCAGCCCCAGCATTTT

V: TRBV14
J: TRBJ2-1
D: TRBD2
size: .
CDR3: CASSQRPGLAEYNEQFF
DNA: TGTGCCAGCAGCCAAAGGCCGGGACTAGCGGAATACAATGAGCAGTTCTTC

V: TRBV7-2
J: TRBJ2-1
D: .
size: .
CDR3: CASRGGGGTYNEQFF
DNA: TGTGCCAGCAGGGGCGGCGGGGGCACCTACAATGAGCAGTTCTTC

V: TRBV20-1
J: TRBJ1-2
D: .
size: .
CDR3: CGGRDGYGYTF
DNA: TGCGGGGGGAGGGATGGCTATGGCTACACCTTC

V: TRBV4-3
J: TRBJ1-4
D: .
size: .
CDR3: CASSQDSSRNEKLFF
DNA: TGCGCCAGCAGCCAAGATTCGTCCCGGAATGAAAAACTGTTTTTT

V: TRBV5-1
J: TRBJ1-5
D: .
size: .
CDR3: CASSLGGQSNQPQHF
DNA: TGCGCCAGCAGCTTGGGCGGACAGTCCAATCAGCCCCAGCATTTT

V: TRBV10-3
J: TRBJ2-7
D: .
size: .
CDR3: CAASSATEPFQQYF
DNA: TGTGCCGCCTCCTCTGCGACAGAGCCGTTCCAGCAGTACTTC

V: TRBV9
J: TRBJ2-4
D: TRBD2
size: once
CDR3: CASGAGGAGGNIQYF
DNA: TGTGCCAGCGGAGCCGGGGGGGCCGGGGGAAACATTCAGTACTTC

V: TRBV19
J: TRBJ1-5
D: TRBD1
size: .
CDR3: CASSLTGSGQPQHF
DNA: TGTGCCAGTAGTTTGACAGGGTCGGGGCAGCCCCAGCATTTT

V: TRBV7-3
J: TRBJ1-1
D: .
size: .
CDR3: CASSVTGNTEAFF
DNA: TGTGCCAGCAGCGTGACAGGAAACACTGAAGCTTTCTTT

V: TRBV6-5
J: TRBJ2-7
D: .
size: .
CDR3: CASAPSAGTYEQYF
DNA: TGTGCCAGCGCCCCCTCCGCAGGGACCTACGAGCAGTACTTC

V: TRBV5-1
J: TRBJ1-1
D: .
size: .
CDR3: CASSLGQQNTEAFF
DNA: TGCGCCAGCAGCTTGGGACAGCAGAACACTGAAGCTTTCTTT

V: TRBV6-5
J: TRBJ2-3
D: TRBD2
size: .
CDR3: CASVSGGSTDTQYF
DNA: TGTGCCAGTGTTAGCGGGGGGAGCACAGATACGCAGTATTTT

V: TRBV28
J: TRBJ1-5
D: .
size: .
CDR3: CASRWEGYQPQHF
DNA: TGTGCCAGCAGATGGGAGGGTTATCAGCCCCAGCATTTT

V: TRBV30
J: TRBJ2-3
D: TRBD2
size: .
CDR3: CAWSVPNLLAGWTDTQYF
DNA: TGTGCCTGGAGTGTACCTAATTTACTAGCGGGGTGGACAGATACGCAGTATTTT

V: TRBV6-6
J: TRBJ1-4
D: .
size: .
CDR3: CASRATNEKLFF
DNA: TGTGCCAGCCGGGCAACTAATGAAAAACTGTTTTTT

V: TRBV29-1
J: TRBJ2-7
D: TRBD1
size: .
CDR3: CSVEWDRGPREQYF
DNA: TGCAGCGTTGAGTGGGACAGGGGGCCGCGGGAGCAGTACTTC

V: TRBV30
J: TRBJ2-2
D: .
size: .
CDR3: CAWSARVAANTGELFF
DNA: TGTGCCTGGAGTGCCCGAGTTGCCGCGAACACCGGGGAGCTGTTTTTT

V: TRBV14
J: TRBJ1-3
D: .
size: .
CDR3: CASSPQYSGNTIYF
DNA: TGTGCCAGCAGCCCACAGTACTCTGGAAACACCATATATTTT

V: TRBV5-1
J: TRBJ2-2
D: TRBD2
size: .
CDR3: CASSAASGGAVTGELFF
DNA: TGCGCCAGCAGCGCCGCTAGCGGGGGGGCTGTCACCGGGGAGCTGTTTTTT

V: TRBV11-2
J: TRBJ1-2
D: .
size: .
CDR3: CASSSAAGGYTF
DNA: TGTGCCAGCAGCTCCGCCGCGGGTGGCTACACCTTC

V: TRBV19
J: TRBJ2-3
D: TRBD1
size: .
CDR3: CASSAGQGIDTQYF
DNA: TGTGCCAGTAGTGCTGGACAGGGGATAGATACGCAGTATTTT

V: TRBV7-2
J: TRBJ2-7
D: TRBD2
size: .
CDR3: CASSLEASGGHAREQYF
DNA: TGTGCCAGCAGCTTAGAGGCTAGCGGGGGCCACGCGAGGGAGCAGTACTTC

V: TRBV10-1
J: TRBJ2-7
D: .
size: .
CDR3: CASSEGAYEQYF
DNA: TGCGCCAGCAGTGAAGGGGCCTACGAGCAGTACTTC

V: TRBV6-1
J: TRBJ2-3
D: TRBD2
size: many
CDR3: CASSELAGGRDTQYF
DNA: TGTGCCAGCAGTGAGTTAGCGGGGGGCCGAGATACGCAGTATTTT

V: TRBV7-6
J: TRBJ2-7
D: TRBD2
size: .
CDR3: CASSPGGGSYEQYF
DNA: TGTGCCAGCAGCCCCGGGGGGGGGTCCTACGAGCAGTACTTC

V: TRBV12-3/TRBV12-4
J: TRBJ1-1
D: .
size: .
CDR3: CAIILGGRTEAFF
DNA: TGTGCCATCATACTGGGGGGACGGACTGAAGCTTTCTTT

V: TRBV5-6
J: TRBJ1-2
D: TRBD1
size: .
CDR3: CASSLETGIYGYTF
DNA: TGTGCCAGCAGCTTGGAGACAGGGATCTATGGCTACACCTTC

V: TRBV10-3
J: TRBJ2-3
D: .
size: once
CDR3: CAISERLSTDTQYF
DNA: TGTGCCATCAGTGAGAGACTAAGCACAGATACGCAGTATTTT

V: TRBV11-2
J: TRBJ2-7
D: .
size: few
CDR3: CASSLERSQTYEQYF
DNA: TGTGCCAGCAGCTTAGAGCGGAGTCAGACTTACGAGCAGTACTTC

V: TRBV5-1
J: TRBJ2-1
D: TRBD2
size: .
CDR3: CASSRDGGGAINEQFF
DNA: TGCGCCAGCAGTCGAGATGGCGGGGGGGCCATCAATGAGCAGTTCTTC

V: TRBV6-5
J: TRBJ1-4
D: .
size: .
CDR3: CASTPGVGLNEKLFF
DNA: TGTGCCAGCACCCCGGGGGTGGGTCTTAATGAAAAACTGTTTTTT

V: TRBV2
J: TRBJ1-6
D: .
size: few
CDR3: CASKAGVGIPPLHF
DNA: TGTGCCAGTAAAGCGGGTGTAGGGATCCCACCCCTCCACTTT

V: TRBV5-1
J: TRBJ1-2
D: .
size: .
CDR3: CASSGGTGNYGYTF
DNA: TGCGCCAGCAGCGGAGGAACAGGGAACTATGGCTACACCTTC

V: TRBV27
J: TRBJ1-6
D: .
size: .
CDR3: CASSPRGAEWSPLHF
DNA: TGTGCCAGCAGCCCCCGGGGGGCGGAATGGTCACCCCTCCACTTT

V: TRBV6-5
J: TRBJ1-6
D: TRBD1
size: .
CDR3: CASSMSRDSPPLHF
DNA: TGTGCCAGCAGTATGTCCCGGGACAGTCCACCCCTCCACTTT

V: TRBV5-5
J: TRBJ2-7
D: .
size: .
CDR3: CASSGQGQTHFYEQYF
DNA: TGTGCCAGCTCAGGCCAAGGACAGACACACTTCTACGAGCAGTACTTC

V: TRBV29-1
J: TRBJ1-5
D: TRBD1
size: .
CDR3: CSVVTGPTNQPQHF
DNA: TGCAGCGTTGTGACAGGGCCTACCAATCAGCCCCAGCATTTT

V: TRBV9
J: TRBJ2-5
D: .
size: .
CDR3: CASSVTSQETQYF
DNA: TGTGCCAGCAGCGTGACTAGTCAAGAGACCCAGTACTTC

V: TRBV6-5
J: TRBJ2-2
D: .
size: .
CDR3: CASSRDITGELFF
DNA: TGTGCCAGCAGCCGAGACATCACCGGGGAGCTGTTTTTT

V: TRBV24-1
J: TRBJ2-7
D: .
size: .
CDR3: CATSDPGTSYEQYF
DNA: TGTGCCACCAGTGATCCCGGGACTTCCTACGAGCAGTACTTC

V: TRBV2
J: TRBJ2-1
D: TRBD1
size: .
CDR3: CASNGQGAINEQFF
DNA: TGTGCCAGCAATGGGCAGGGGGCCATCAATGAGCAGTTCTTC

V: TRBV5-1
J: TRBJ1-2
D: .
size: .
CDR3: CASSLGAGIFDYGYTF
DNA: TGCGCCAGCAGCTTGGGGGCAGGGATATTTGATTATGGCTACACCTTC

V: TRBV7-9
J: TRBJ1-5
D: .
size: .
CDR3: CASSLGYYNQPQHF
DNA: TGTGCCAGCAGCTTAGGCTATTACAATCAGCCCCAGCATTTT

V: TRBV5-1
J: TRBJ2-7
D: TRBD2
size: .
CDR3: CASSMTAGAYEQYF
DNA: TGCGCCAGCAGCATGACAGCGGGAGCATACGAGCAGTACTTC

V: TRBV24-1
J: TRBJ2-2
D: TRBD1
size: .
CDR3: CATSVTGGTGELFF
DNA: TGTGCCACCAGTGTGACAGGGGGGACCGGGGAGCTGTTTTTT